The clone carrying this T cell receptor beta chain was detected only a few times. Its antigen is undetermined. The CDR3 has 16 amino acids. Germline lookup yields CDR1 SGHNT and CDR2 YYREEE (reference sequence). Trimming took 0 bases from V and 1 from J; bases not matched to a gene: 2. The record originates from a study of T cells in Graves' hyperthyroidism and ophthalmopathy. Study outcomes and limitations: Ophthalmopathy was separated from stable hyperthyroidism by a 13 V-J model.

Amplified regions were TCR beta CDR3 sequences from RNA transcripts. TCR CDR3 regions were first amplified by RT-PCR with HTBI primers. TCRdb reprocessed the multiplex PCR reads via MiXCR and lists one record per CDR3 protein. The sample has 200,000 to 300,000 distinct CDR3 sequences, 16% seen once. The chain employs TRBV5-4 and TRBJ2-5; TRBD2 agrees at 11 bases. The TCR was taken from a woman aged 18-29 years with Graves' ophthalmopathy. Material for sequencing was blood. CDR3 in amino acids: CASSLVLAGAQETQYF. Written as DNA, the CDR3 is TGTGCCAGCAGCTTGGTACTAGCGGGGGCCCAAGAGACCCAGTACTTC.